These 5 T cell receptor beta chains share one sample of origin, sequenced in a study of response to subunit inactivated influenza vaccine. TCRdb independently ran MiXCR on the RT-PCR reads; one entry per CDR3 protein. The sample lists around 600,000 distinct CDR3 sequences, about 11% occurring once. These data are also associated with another study on T cells expressing NK-cell markers. That source notes: With UMIs, 5'RACE template switching was used to make TCR beta cDNA.

Sequences were derived from PBMCs from blood, sampled on the day of vaccination. The receptor set was obtained from a man aged 50 or older who received an inactivated influenza vaccine.

Only a few counts were recorded for this clonotype. The V and J genes are TRBV6-1 and TRBJ1-5; D gene unclear. CDR3 length: 16 amino acids. V was cut by 7 bases and J by 2 bases, with 18 bases left in between. Germline CDR1 is MNHNS and CDR2 is SASEGT. The DNA for the CDR3 is TGTGCCAGCAACCTGTGGGGTTCCTGGGGCAATCAGCCCCAGCATTTT. It codes for CASNLWGSWGNQPQHF.

J is TRBJ2-3 and V is TRBV11-2; 7 nucleotides line up with TRBD2. Germline CDR1 SGHAT, CDR2 FQNNGV. The CDR3 extends over 17 amino acids. J gave up 5 bases and V 2 bases, and 13 bases lay outside the gene matches. The DNA for the CDR3 is TGTGCCAGCAGCTTAATTAGCGGGCCTTGGACGGGAGATACGCAGTATTTT. Translation: CASSLISGPWTGDTQYF.

There are a few counts of this clonotype. The V call is TRBV29-1, the J call TRBJ2-3; D is undetermined. The CDR3 contains 11 residues. Germline V gene sequence: CDR1 SQVTM, CDR2 ANQGSEA. V shed 6 bases and J shed 5 bases, with 9 bases lying between them. Written as DNA, the CDR3 is TGCAGCGTGGAACGGTTAGATACGCAGTATTTT. Translating gives CSVERLDTQYF.

This clonotype was seen repeatedly, ten times or more. This rearrangement joins TRBV5-1 to TRBJ2-7; D perhaps matches TRBD1 (5 bases). CDR3 length: 14 residues. Trimming took off 0 bases at V and 2 bases at J, with 9 bases between the two ends. In germline, CDR1 is SGHRS, CDR2 YFSETQ. DNA for the CDR3: TGCGCCAGCAGCTTGGACAGGACGACCTACGAGCAGTACTTC. Amino acid sequence: CASSLDRTTYEQYF.

The chain uses TRBV20-1 and TRBJ1-5; 9 bases match TRBD1. V dropped 0 bases and J dropped 1; count of bases not matched to a gene: 4. This CDR3 has 16 amino acids. CDR1 is DFQATT, CDR2 SNEGSKA, per germline (reference sequence). The DNA for the CDR3 is TGCAGTGCTAGAGACTTACAGGGGGCGAGCAATCAGCCCCAGCATTTT. Translation gives CSARDLQGASNQPQHF.